One and the same sample provided the 3 T cell receptor beta chains below, sequenced in a study of blood T cell repertoires in COVID-19. Sequenced by immunoSEQ multiplex PCR; TCRdb stores in-frame clones only, minus some. The table includes under 150,000 clones, over 75% detected once. Input material: peripheral blood. These receptors came from an older woman who had recovered from COVID-19.

The chain recombines TRBV18 with TRBJ1-1; D remains unclear. The CDR3 contains 16 residues. Germline assignment: CDR1 KGHSH and CDR2 LQKENI. The ends were cut back, 0 bases at V and 3 bases at J, with 14 bases in the middle. For the CDR3, the DNA is TGTGCCAGCTCACCACCCCCAAGCAATTTAGACACTGAAGCTTTCTTT. Its protein is CASSPPPSNLDTEAFF.

The chain uses TRBV18 and TRBJ1-1, with no clear D. The CDR3 runs to 13 residues. V was trimmed by 3 bases and J by 1 base, leaving 6 bases between them. Germline loops: CDR1 KGHSH, CDR2 LQKENI. CDR3 coding DNA: TGTGCCAGCTCACCTGGGCAGAACACTGAAGCTTTCTTT. It translates to CASSPGQNTEAFF.

This rearrangement joins TRBV2 to TRBJ1-2; D remains unclear. The V gene's germline CDR1 is SNHLY and CDR2 FYNNEI. The CDR3 contains 14 residues. Deletions cut 7 bases from V and 7 bases from J, with 19 bases between. The CDR3 coding sequence is TGTGCCAGCAACGGTCCCACGGGAGGTATTGGCTACACCTTC. Its translation: CASNGPTGGIGYTF. Supplemented by reference TRBV2 and TRBJ1-2, the full variable domain reads EPEVTQTPSHQVTQMGQEVILRCVPISNHLYFYWYRQILGQKVEFLVSFYNNEISEKSEIFDDQFSVERPDGSNFTLKIRSTKLEDSAMYFCASNGPTGGIGYTFGSGTRLTVV.